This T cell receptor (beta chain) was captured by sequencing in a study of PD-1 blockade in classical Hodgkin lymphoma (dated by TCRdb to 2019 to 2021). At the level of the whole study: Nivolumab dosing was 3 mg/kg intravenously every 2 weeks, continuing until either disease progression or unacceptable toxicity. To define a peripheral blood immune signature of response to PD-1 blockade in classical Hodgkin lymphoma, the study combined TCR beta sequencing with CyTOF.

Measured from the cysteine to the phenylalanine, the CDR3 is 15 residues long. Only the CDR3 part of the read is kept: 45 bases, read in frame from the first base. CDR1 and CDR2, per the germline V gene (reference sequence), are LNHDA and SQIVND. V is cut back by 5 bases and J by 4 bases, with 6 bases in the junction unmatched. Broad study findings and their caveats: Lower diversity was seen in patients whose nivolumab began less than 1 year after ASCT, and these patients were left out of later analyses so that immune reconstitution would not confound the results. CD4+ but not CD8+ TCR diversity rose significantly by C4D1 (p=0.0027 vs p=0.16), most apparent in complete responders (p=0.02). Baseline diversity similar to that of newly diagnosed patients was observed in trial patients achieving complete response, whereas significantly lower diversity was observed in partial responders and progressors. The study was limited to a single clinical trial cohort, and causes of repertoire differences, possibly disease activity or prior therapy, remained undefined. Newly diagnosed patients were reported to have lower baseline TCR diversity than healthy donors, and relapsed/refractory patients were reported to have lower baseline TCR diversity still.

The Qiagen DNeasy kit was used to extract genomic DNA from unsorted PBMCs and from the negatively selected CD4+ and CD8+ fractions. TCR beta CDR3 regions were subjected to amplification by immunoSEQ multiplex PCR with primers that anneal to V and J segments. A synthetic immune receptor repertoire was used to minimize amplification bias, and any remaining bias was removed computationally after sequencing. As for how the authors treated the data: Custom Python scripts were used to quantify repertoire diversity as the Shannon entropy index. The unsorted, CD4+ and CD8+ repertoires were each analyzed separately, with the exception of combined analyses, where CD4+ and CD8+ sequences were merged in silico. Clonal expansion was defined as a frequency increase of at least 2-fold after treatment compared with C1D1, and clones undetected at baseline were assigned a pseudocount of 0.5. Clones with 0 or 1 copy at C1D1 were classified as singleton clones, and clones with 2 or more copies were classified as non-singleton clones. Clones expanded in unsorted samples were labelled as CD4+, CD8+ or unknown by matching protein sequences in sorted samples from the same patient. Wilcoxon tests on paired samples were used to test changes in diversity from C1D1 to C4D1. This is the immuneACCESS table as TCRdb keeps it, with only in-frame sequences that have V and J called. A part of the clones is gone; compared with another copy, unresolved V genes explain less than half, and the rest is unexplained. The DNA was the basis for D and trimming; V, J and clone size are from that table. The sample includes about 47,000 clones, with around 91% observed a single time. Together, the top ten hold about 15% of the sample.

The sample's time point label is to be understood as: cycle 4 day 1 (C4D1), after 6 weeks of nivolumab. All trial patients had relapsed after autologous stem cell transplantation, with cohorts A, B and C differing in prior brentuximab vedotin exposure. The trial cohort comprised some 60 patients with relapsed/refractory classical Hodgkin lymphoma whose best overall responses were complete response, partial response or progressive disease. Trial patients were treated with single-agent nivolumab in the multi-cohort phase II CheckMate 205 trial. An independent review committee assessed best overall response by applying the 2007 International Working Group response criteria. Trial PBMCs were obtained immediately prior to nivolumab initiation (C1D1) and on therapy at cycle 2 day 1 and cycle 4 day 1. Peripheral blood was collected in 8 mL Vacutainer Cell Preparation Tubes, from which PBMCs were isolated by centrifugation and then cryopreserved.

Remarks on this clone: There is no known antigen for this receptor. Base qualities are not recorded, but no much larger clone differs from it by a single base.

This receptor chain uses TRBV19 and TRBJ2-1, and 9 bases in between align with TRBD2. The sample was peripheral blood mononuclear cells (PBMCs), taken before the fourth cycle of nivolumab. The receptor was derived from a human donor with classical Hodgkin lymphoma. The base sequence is TGTGCCAGTAGTGTGACTAGCGGAACGTACAATGAGCAGTTCTTC. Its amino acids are CASSVTSGTYNEQFF. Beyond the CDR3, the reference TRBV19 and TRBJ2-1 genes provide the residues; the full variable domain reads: DGGITQSPKYLFRKEGQNVTLSCEQNLNHDAMYWYRQDPGQGLRLIYYSQIVNDFQKGDIAEGYSVSREKKESFPLTVTSAQKNPTAFYLCASSVTSGTYNEQFFGPGTRLTVL.